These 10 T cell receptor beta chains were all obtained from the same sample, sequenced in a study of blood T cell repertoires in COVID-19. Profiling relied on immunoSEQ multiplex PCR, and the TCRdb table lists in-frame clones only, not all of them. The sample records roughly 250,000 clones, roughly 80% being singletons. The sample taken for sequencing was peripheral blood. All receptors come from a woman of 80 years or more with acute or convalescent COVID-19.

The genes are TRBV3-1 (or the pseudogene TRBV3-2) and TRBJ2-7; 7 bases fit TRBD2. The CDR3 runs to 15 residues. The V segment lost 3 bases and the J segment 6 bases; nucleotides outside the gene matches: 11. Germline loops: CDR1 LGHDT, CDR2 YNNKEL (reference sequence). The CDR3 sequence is CASSQRGGTGAEQYF. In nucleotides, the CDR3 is TGTGCCAGCAGCCAGAGGGGAGGGACTGGGGCCGAGCAGTACTTC.

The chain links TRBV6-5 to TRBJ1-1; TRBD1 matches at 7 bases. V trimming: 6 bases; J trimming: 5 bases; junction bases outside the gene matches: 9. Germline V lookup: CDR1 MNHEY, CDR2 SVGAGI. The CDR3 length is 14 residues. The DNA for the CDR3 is TGTGCCAGCAGGGCGACAGGGAGTGGGACTGAAGCTTTCTTT. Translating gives CASRATGSGTEAFF.

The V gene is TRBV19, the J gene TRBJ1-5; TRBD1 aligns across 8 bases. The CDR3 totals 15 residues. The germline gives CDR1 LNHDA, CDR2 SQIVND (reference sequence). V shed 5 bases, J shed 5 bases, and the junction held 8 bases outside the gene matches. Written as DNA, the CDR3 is TGTGCCAGTAGTCAAAGCCAGGGGGCTGATCAGCCCCAGCATTTT. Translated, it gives CASSQSQGADQPQHF.

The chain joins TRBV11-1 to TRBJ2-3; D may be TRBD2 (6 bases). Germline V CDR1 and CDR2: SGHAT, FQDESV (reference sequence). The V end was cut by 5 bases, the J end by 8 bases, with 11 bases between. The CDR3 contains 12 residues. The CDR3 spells CASSPGGSTQYF. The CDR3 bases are TGTGCCAGCAGCCCCGGGGGAAGTACGCAGTATTTT.

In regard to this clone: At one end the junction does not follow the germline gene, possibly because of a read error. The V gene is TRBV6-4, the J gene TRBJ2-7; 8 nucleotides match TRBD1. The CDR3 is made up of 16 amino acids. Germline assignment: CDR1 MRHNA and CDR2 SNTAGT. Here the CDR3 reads CASSDSCAGSIGTGIF. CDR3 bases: TGTGCCAGCAGTGACTCCTGTGCAGGGAGTATTGGGACAGGCATCTTC.

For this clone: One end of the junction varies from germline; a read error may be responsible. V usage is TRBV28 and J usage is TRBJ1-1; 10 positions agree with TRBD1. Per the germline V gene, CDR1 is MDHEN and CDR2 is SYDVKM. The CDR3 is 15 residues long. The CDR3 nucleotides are TGTGCCAGCAGCCAAATGGGACAGGGGAACGCTGAAGCTTTCTTT. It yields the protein CASSQMGQGNAEAFF.

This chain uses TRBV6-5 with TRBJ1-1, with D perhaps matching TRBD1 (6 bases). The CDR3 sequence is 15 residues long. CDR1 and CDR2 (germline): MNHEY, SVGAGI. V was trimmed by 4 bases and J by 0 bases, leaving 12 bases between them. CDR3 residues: CASSSPGQLNTEAFF. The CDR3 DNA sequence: TGTGCCAGCAGTTCACCGGGACAACTGAACACTGAAGCTTTCTTT.

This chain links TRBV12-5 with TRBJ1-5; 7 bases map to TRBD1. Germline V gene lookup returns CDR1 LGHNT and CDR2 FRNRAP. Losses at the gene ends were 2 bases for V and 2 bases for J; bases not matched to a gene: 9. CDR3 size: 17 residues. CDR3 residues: CASGLPQTGLGNQPQHF. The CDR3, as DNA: TGTGCTAGTGGTTTGCCACAGACAGGGTTAGGCAATCAGCCCCAGCATTTT.

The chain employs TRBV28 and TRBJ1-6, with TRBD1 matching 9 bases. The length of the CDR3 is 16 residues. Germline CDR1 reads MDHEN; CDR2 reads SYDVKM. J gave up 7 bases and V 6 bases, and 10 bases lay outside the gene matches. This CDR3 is CASRRTGDRRNSPLHF. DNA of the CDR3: TGTGCCAGCAGACGGACAGGGGATCGTCGAAATTCACCCCTCCACTTT. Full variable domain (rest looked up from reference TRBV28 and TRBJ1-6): DVKVTQSSRYLVKRTGEKVFLECVQDMDHENMFWYRQDPGLGLRLIYFSYDVKMKEKGDIPEGYSVSREKKERFSLILESASTNQTSMYLCASRRTGDRRNSPLHFGNGTRLTVT.

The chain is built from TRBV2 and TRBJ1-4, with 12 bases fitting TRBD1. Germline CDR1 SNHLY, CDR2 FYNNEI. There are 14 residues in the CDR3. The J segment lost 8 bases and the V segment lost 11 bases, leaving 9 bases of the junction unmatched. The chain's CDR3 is CASGTGGAGEKLFF. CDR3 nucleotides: TGTGCCTCAGGGACAGGGGGCGCAGGGGAAAAACTGTTTTTT.